This passage covers 24 T cell receptor beta chains from one sample sequenced in a study of identifying expanded T cells in peripheral blood. Measured with immunoSEQ multiplex PCR; TCRdb has only the in-frame clones, and not every one. The sample holds 55,000 to 80,000 clones, about four fifths seen once. Material for sequencing was blood. These receptors all come from a person between 18 and 75 years old in good health.

The chain recombines TRBV14 with TRBJ1-6; perhaps TRBD1 as D (6 bases). Germline V gives CDR1 SGHDN, CDR2 FVKESK. V gave up 0 bases and J gave up 10 bases, with 10 bases separating them. CDR3 length: 14 residues. CDR3 nucleotides: TGTGCCAGCAGCCAAGAGGGGGGGCTCTCACCCCTCCACTTT. It translates to CASSQEGGLSPLHF.

The chain employs TRBV6-5 and TRBJ1-2, with D possibly matching TRBD1 (5 bases). V was pared by 4 bases and J by 1 base, with 10 bases between. In germline, CDR1 is MNHEY, CDR2 SVGAGI. The CDR3 spans 14 residues. In DNA form, the CDR3 reads TGTGCCAGCAGTTTAGCAGGGTTTAACTATGGCTACACCTTC. It translates to CASSLAGFNYGYTF.

There are many counts of this clone. V is TRBV10-3 and J is TRBJ2-5, with D unresolved. The CDR3 has 11 residues. CDR1 and CDR2 from the germline V gene are ENHRY and SYGVKD. Between the trimmed V and J ends, which lost 8 bases and 4 bases, there was a span of 8 bases. The CDR3 sequence: CAISPGETQYF. Written as DNA, the CDR3 is TGTGCCATCTCGCCGGGAGAGACCCAGTACTTC.

This chain links TRBV7-8 with TRBJ1-6; TRBD1 matches at 9 bases. The CDR3 spans 16 residues. Germline CDR1 is SGHVS and CDR2 is FQNEAQ. The V gene end was trimmed by 5 bases and the J gene end by 6 bases; junction bases not matched to a gene: 8. CDR3: CASSPTGGRGNSPLHF. The CDR3 coding sequence is TGTGCCAGCAGCCCGACAGGGGGAAGGGGTAATTCACCCCTCCACTTT.

The chain is built from TRBV5-6 and TRBJ2-1, with 9 positions matching TRBD2. The CDR3 covers 15 residues. Germline loops: CDR1 SGHDT, CDR2 YYEEEE. J gave up 2 bases and V 3 bases, and 3 bases lay outside the gene matches. The CDR3 reads CASSSGLATYNEQFF. CDR3 bases: TGTGCCAGCAGCTCGGGACTAGCCACCTACAATGAGCAGTTCTTC.

The chain employs TRBV5-6 and TRBJ2-1; 9 nucleotides align to TRBD2. The CDR3 contains 16 residues. Germline values: CDR1 SGHDT, CDR2 YYEEEE. The J segment lost 4 bases and the V segment lost 5 bases, leaving 10 bases of the junction unmatched. CDR3 amino acids: CASSEEPAGGYNEQFF. The CDR3 region has the DNA TGTGCCAGCAGTGAAGAGCCAGCGGGGGGTTACAATGAGCAGTTCTTC.

The gene calls are TRBV7-9 and TRBJ1-2; possibly TRBD1 for D (6 bases). V gave up 1 base and J gave up 4 bases, with 10 bases separating them. CDR1 and CDR2 from the germline V gene are SEHNR and FQNEAQ (reference sequence). The CDR3 spans 14 residues. CDR3 in DNA: TGTGCCAGCAGCTTAGAGATGGACAGCTATGGCTACACCTTC. Protein sequence: CASSLEMDSYGYTF.

The V call is TRBV19, the J call TRBJ1-2, with 10 bases lining up with TRBD1. Germline CDR1 LNHDA, CDR2 SQIVND (reference sequence). V shed 6 bases and J 6 bases; nucleotides not matched to a gene: 4. This CDR3 spans 13 amino acids. As DNA, the CDR3 is TGTGCCAGTAGAATCGGGACAGGGGATGGCTACACCTTC. This codes for CASRIGTGDGYTF.

The V gene is TRBV25-1, the J gene TRBJ1-1; D unresolved. Germline loops: CDR1 MGHDK, CDR2 SYGVNS. V was cut by 5 bases and J by 6 bases, with 10 bases left in between. The length of the CDR3 is 12 residues. The CDR3 loop is CASSRLGAEAFF. The CDR3 DNA reads TGTGCCAGCAGTCGACTAGGCGCTGAAGCTTTCTTT.

The chain couples TRBV29-1 to TRBJ1-2; 9 bases match TRBD1. This CDR3 spans 12 amino acids. Germline trimming cut 7 bases from V and 7 bases from J; bases unmatched to any gene: 7. Germline V gene sequence: CDR1 SQVTM, CDR2 ANQGSEA. CDR3 region: CSAYRQGVGYTF. The CDR3 region has the DNA TGCAGCGCCTATCGACAGGGGGTTGGCTACACCTTC.

V usage is TRBV18 and J usage is TRBJ2-2; D may match TRBD1 or TRBD2 (5 bases each). V dropped 1 base and J dropped 5 bases, with 14 bases sitting between them. Germline CDR1 is KGHSH and CDR2 is LQKENI. The CDR3 sequence is 16 residues long. The CDR3 region has the DNA TGTGCCAGCTCACCACGAGAGGGAAGACAGACCGGGGAGCTGTTTTTT. Translation: CASSPREGRQTGELFF. The full variable domain, completed using reference TRBV18 and TRBJ2-2, is NAGVMQNPRHLVRRRGQEARLRCSPMKGHSHVYWYRQLPEEGLKFMVYLQKENIIDESGMPKERFSAEFPKEGPSILRIQQVVRGDSAAYFCASSPREGRQTGELFFGEGSRLTVL.

The chain employs TRBV13 and TRBJ2-7, with 12 bases that match TRBD2. J gave up 9 bases and V 7 bases, and 10 bases lay outside the gene matches. The germline gives CDR1 PRHDT, CDR2 FYEKMQ (reference sequence). CDR3 length: 14 residues. The CDR3 DNA reads TGTGCCAGCAATATACTAGCGGGAGGCGTGGGGCAGTACGTC. Amino acid sequence: CASNILAGGVGQYV.

This chain connects TRBV6-5 to TRBJ1-2, with TRBD1 identical over 7 bases. Per germline, CDR1 MNHEY and CDR2 SVGAGI. Unmatched junction bases numbered 7, after V lost 5 bases and J lost 4 bases. There are 14 residues in the CDR3. CDR3 nucleotide sequence: TGTGCCAGCAGTCCACAGGGGTTAGCCTATGGCTACACCTTC. This sequence encodes CASSPQGLAYGYTF.

J is TRBJ2-2 and V is TRBV7-6; possible D gene TRBD1, 6 bases. Germline lookup yields CDR1 SGHVS and CDR2 FNYEAQ. V dropped 5 bases and J dropped 4 bases, with 11 bases sitting between them. The CDR3 spans 14 residues. The chain's CDR3 is CASSIGQSTGELFF. The CDR3 DNA follows: TGTGCCAGCAGCATCGGACAGTCCACCGGGGAGCTGTTTTTT.

This clone has a single count. J is TRBJ1-6 and V is TRBV7-2; unclear D gene. Germline V gives CDR1 SGHTA, CDR2 FQGNSA. This CDR3 has 14 amino acids. V was pared by 5 bases and J by 6 bases, with 11 bases between. The CDR3 is CASSISRSNSPLHF. In nucleotides, the CDR3 is TGTGCCAGCAGCATTTCAAGGTCTAATTCACCCCTCCACTTT.

The chain couples TRBV4-1 to TRBJ1-5; a possible D gene is TRBD1 (6 bases). Germline V gene lookup returns CDR1 MGHRA and CDR2 YSYEKL. The CDR3 length is 18 residues. Trimming took off 4 bases at V and 0 bases at J, with 19 bases between the two ends. Here the CDR3 reads CASSPGTPGEYSNQPQHF. CDR3 sequence (DNA): TGCGCCAGCAGCCCCGGGACACCGGGGGAGTATAGCAATCAGCCCCAGCATTTT.

This clone was seen only a few times. The V gene is TRBV7-2, the J gene TRBJ2-3; D might be TRBD2 (5 bases). V was pared by 5 bases and J by 4 bases, with 19 bases between. CDR1 and CDR2 (germline): SGHTA, FQGNSA. The CDR3 covers 16 residues. The CDR3 loop is CASSHYGRAKADTQYF. CDR3 sequence (DNA): TGTGCCAGCAGCCATTACGGGCGGGCCAAGGCAGATACGCAGTATTTT.

This chain connects TRBV18 to TRBJ1-6; 8 bases are shared with TRBD1. Germline lookup yields CDR1 KGHSH and CDR2 LQKENI. The junction had 4 bases not matched to a gene; V was cut back by 2 bases and J by 7 bases. There are 15 residues in the CDR3. The CDR3 loop is CASSPRQGNNSPLHF. CDR3 coding DNA: TGTGCCAGCTCACCAAGACAGGGGAACAATTCACCCCTCCACTTT.

The chain carries TRBV19 and TRBJ1-1; TRBD1 matches at 7 bases. Germline loops: CDR1 LNHDA, CDR2 SQIVND (reference sequence). CDR3 length: 13 amino acids. The V gene end was trimmed by 6 bases and the J gene end by 4 bases; junction bases not matched to a gene: 5. The CDR3 bases are TGTGCCAGTAGGGACGACAGGGTCACTGAAGCTTTCTTT. Protein sequence: CASRDDRVTEAFF.

A few counts support this clone. V is TRBV2 and J is TRBJ2-7; the match to TRBD1 covers 7 bases. Germline loops: CDR1 SNHLY, CDR2 FYNNEI. V lost 4 bases to trimming and J lost 3 bases; unmatched junction nucleotides: 0. The CDR3 has 12 amino acids. DNA of the CDR3: TGTGCCAGCAGTGGGACAGGCTACGAGCAGTACTTC. This translates into CASSGTGYEQYF.

Notes on this clone: Distinct nucleotide sequences in the sample also encode this CDR3. The chain carries TRBV7-9 and TRBJ1-3; D gene ambiguous. This CDR3 is built from 14 residues. CDR1 and CDR2 from the germline V gene are SEHNR and FQNEAQ (reference sequence). The V gene lost 1 base and the J gene lost 0 bases, with 4 bases spanning the gap. The CDR3 DNA is TGTGCCAGCAGCTTAGAGGGCTCTGGAAACACCATATATTTT. Its translation: CASSLEGSGNTIYF.

The genes are TRBV9 and TRBJ2-7, with 7 bases identical to TRBD1. The CDR3 sequence is 15 residues long. V shed 0 bases and J 3 bases; nucleotides not matched to a gene: 6. In germline, CDR1 is SGDLS, CDR2 YYNGEE. CDR3 loop: CASSVEGAGGYEQYF. CDR3 DNA: TGTGCCAGCAGCGTAGAGGGGGCAGGGGGCTACGAGCAGTACTTC.

This clone has just one count. The chain couples TRBV4-3 to TRBJ1-1, with D possibly matching TRBD1 (6 bases). Germline V gene lookup returns CDR1 LGHNA and CDR2 YSLEER. V was clipped by 4 bases and J by 2 bases, with 14 bases between them. The CDR3 has 15 residues. Written as DNA, the CDR3 is TGCGCCAGCAGCCCGGGGAGACAGGATAACACTGAAGCTTTCTTT. It specifies CASSPGRQDNTEAFF.

This clone was counted only a few times. The genes are TRBV12-5 and TRBJ2-2, with D tentatively TRBD2 (6 bases). Germline CDR1 and CDR2: LGHNT and FRNRAP. V lost 4 bases, J lost 4 bases, and 16 bases lay in between. CDR3 length: 16 amino acids. The CDR3 DNA reads TGTGCTAGTGGTTCCCGACCCGGAGGGTTCACCGGGGAGCTGTTTTTT. Encoded protein: CASGSRPGGFTGELFF. Complete variable domain (other parts from reference TRBV12-5 and TRBJ2-2): DARVTQTPRHKVTEMGQEVTMRCQPILGHNTVFWYRQTMMQGLELLAYFRNRAPLDDSGMPKDRFSAEMPDATLATLKIQPSEPRDSAVYFCASGSRPGGFTGELFFGEGSRLTVL.